One sample yielded the 24 T cell receptor beta chains listed below, sequenced in a study of cytomegalovirus exposure and HLA in healthy donors. The data were produced by immunoSEQ multiplex PCR, yet TCRdb's version contains in-frame clones alone and is incomplete. The data hold around 350,000 clones, with 80% to 90% observed a single time. The specimen sequenced was PBMCs. Source of these receptors: a woman aged 18 to 35 in good health and CMV-seronegative.

The chain links TRBV5-1 to TRBJ2-5; 15 bases match TRBD2. The ends lost 4 bases at V and 5 bases at J; junction bases unmatched: 12. Germline CDR1 SGHRS, CDR2 YFSETQ. The CDR3 spans 18 residues. This CDR3 reads CASSIGTSGRLSAETQYF. CDR3 in DNA: TGCGCCAGCAGCATTGGGACTAGCGGGAGGTTGAGCGCGGAGACCCAGTACTTC.

The chain uses TRBV2 and TRBJ1-2; 10 nucleotides align to TRBD1. The ends lost 4 bases at V and 5 bases at J; junction bases unmatched: 10. This CDR3 spans 16 amino acids. CDR1 SNHLY and CDR2 FYNNEI come from the germline V gene. CDR3 in amino acids: CASSGQGAPISYGYTF. The CDR3 DNA is TGTGCCAGCAGTGGACAGGGGGCTCCTATTTCGTATGGCTACACCTTC.

The chain employs TRBV5-1 and TRBJ1-2, with 7 bases that match TRBD1. Per the germline V gene, CDR1 is SGHRS and CDR2 is YFSETQ. V shed 3 bases, J shed 6 bases, and the junction held 5 bases outside the gene matches. CDR3 length: 13 amino acids. CDR3 coding DNA: TGCGCCAGCAGCTATGACAGGGTAGATGGCTACACCTTC. Encoded protein: CASSYDRVDGYTF.

V is TRBV2 and J is TRBJ2-1; 11 nucleotides line up with TRBD2. CDR3 length: 15 amino acids. J gave up 7 bases and V 4 bases, and 6 bases lay outside the gene matches. CDR1 and CDR2 (germline): SNHLY, FYNNEI. CDR3 residues: CASSASLAGENEQFF. As DNA, the CDR3 is TGTGCCAGCAGTGCTTCACTAGCGGGGGAAAATGAGCAGTTCTTC. Drawing the rest from reference TRBV2 and TRBJ2-1, the complete variable domain is EPEVTQTPSHQVTQMGQEVILRCVPISNHLYFYWYRQILGQKVEFLVSFYNNEISEKSEIFDDQFSVERPDGSNFTLKIRSTKLEDSAMYFCASSASLAGENEQFFGPGTRLTVL.

The gene calls are TRBV7-3 and TRBJ1-2, with 8 bases matching TRBD1. Germline V gene sequence: CDR1 SGHTA, CDR2 FQGTGA. The CDR3 consists of 17 residues. V lost 4 bases and J lost 6; bases outside the gene matches: 16. CDR3 in amino acids: CASSSYQNDRGYDGYTF. CDR3 bases: TGTGCCAGCAGCTCCTACCAGAATGACAGGGGTTATGATGGCTACACCTTC.

This clone occurred once. The J gene is TRBJ2-1, the V gene TRBV15; D is uncertain. Trimming removed 0 bases at V and 10 bases at J, with 10 bases between. Germline lookup yields CDR1 LNHNV and CDR2 YYDKDF (reference sequence). The CDR3 has 13 amino acids. The CDR3 region is CATSRDVVGEQFF. CDR3 nucleotide sequence: TGTGCCACCAGCAGAGATGTGGTCGGGGAGCAGTTCTTC. The full variable domain, completed using reference TRBV15 and TRBJ2-1, is DAMVIQNPRYQVTQFGKPVTLSCSQTLNHNVMYWYQQKSSQAPKLLFHYYDKDFNNEADTPDNFQSRRPNTSFCFLDIRSPGLGDTAMYLCATSRDVVGEQFFGPGTRLTVL.

Written as DNA, the CDR3 is TGTGCCAGCACTGCCGAGGGCGGGAGTTACAATGAGCAGTTCTTC. Amino acids: CASTAEGGSYNEQFF. The chain links TRBV25-1 to TRBJ2-1, with TRBD2 matching 7 bases. Germline V gene sequence: CDR1 MGHDK, CDR2 SYGVNS. CDR3 length: 15 amino acids. Trimming cost V 7 bases and J 4 bases; bases outside gene matches: 10. Variable domain in full (rest from reference TRBV25-1 and TRBJ2-1): EADIYQTPRYLVIGTGKKITLECSQTMGHDKMYWYQQDPGMELHLIHYSYGVNSTEKGDLSSESTVSRIRTEHFPLTLESARPSHTSQYLCASTAEGGSYNEQFFGPGTRLTVL.

The chain's CDR3 is CASSLARGQPYGYTF. CDR3 in DNA: TGCGCCAGCAGCTTGGCCAGGGGACAGCCCTATGGCTACACCTTC. This rearrangement joins TRBV5-1 to TRBJ1-2, with 7 nucleotides matching TRBD1. Per germline, CDR1 SGHRS and CDR2 YFSETQ. The CDR3 loop spans 15 amino acids. Germline trimming cut 0 bases from V and 4 bases from J; bases unmatched to any gene: 6.

This clone has more than one count but fewer than ten. V is TRBV18 and J is TRBJ2-1, with 7 bases aligning to TRBD2. Trimming took 3 bases from V and 4 from J; bases not matched to a gene: 6. Looked up from germline, CDR1 is KGHSH and CDR2 is LQKENI. The CDR3 sequence is 15 residues long. The CDR3 here is CASSPWDYGYNEQFF. The CDR3 DNA sequence: TGTGCCAGCTCACCGTGGGACTACGGGTACAATGAGCAGTTCTTC.

The chain employs TRBV7-2 and TRBJ1-2; D is unclear. CDR1 and CDR2 from the germline V gene are SGHTA and FQGNSA. The CDR3 loop spans 13 amino acids. The V gene lost 7 bases and the J gene lost 5 bases, with 14 bases spanning the gap. CDR3 sequence: CASTVGNSYGYTF. The CDR3, as DNA: TGTGCCAGCACCGTCGGGAATTCATATGGCTACACCTTC.

This chain connects TRBV27 to TRBJ2-3; 9 positions match TRBD2. The length of the CDR3 is 16 residues. The germline V gene has CDR1 MNHEY and CDR2 SMNVEV (reference sequence). V dropped 5 bases and J dropped 5; count of bases not matched to a gene: 11. CDR3 sequence: CASSPRGGRVEDTQYF. CDR3 sequence (DNA): TGTGCCAGCAGTCCGCGGGGGGGCCGAGTCGAAGATACGCAGTATTTT.

The J gene is TRBJ2-2, the V gene TRBV18; 10 bases line up with TRBD1. The CDR3 has 16 residues. The germline gives CDR1 KGHSH, CDR2 LQKENI. V dropped 5 bases and J dropped 5; count of bases not matched to a gene: 8. The CDR3 DNA is TGTGCCAGCTCAAAGGACCGGGACAGGGGAACCGGGGAGCTGTTTTTT. Translating gives CASSKDRDRGTGELFF. Complete variable domain (other parts from reference TRBV18 and TRBJ2-2): NAGVMQNPRHLVRRRGQEARLRCSPMKGHSHVYWYRQLPEEGLKFMVYLQKENIIDESGMPKERFSAEFPKEGPSILRIQQVVRGDSAAYFCASSKDRDRGTGELFFGEGSRLTVL.

In nucleotides, the CDR3 is TGTGCCAGCAGCTTAGTTGTTCCGCCGGCGGGACAGGCTGGCTATGGCTACACCTTC. This codes for CASSLVVPPAGQAGYGYTF. This rearrangement joins TRBV7-8 to TRBJ1-2; the match to TRBD1 covers 8 bases. V lost 1 base and J lost 4; bases outside the gene matches: 17. The CDR3 extends over 19 amino acids. Germline V gene lookup returns CDR1 SGHVS and CDR2 FQNEAQ.

The J gene is TRBJ2-5, the V gene TRBV4-2; 14 positions match TRBD2. The CDR3 contains 16 residues. Germline-derived CDR1 and CDR2 are LGHNA and YNFKEQ. Trimming removed 4 bases from V and 5 bases from J; junction bases left unmatched: 6. CDR3 in DNA: TGTGCCAGCAGCCTCAGACTAGCGGGAGGGCAGGAGACCCAGTACTTC. This codes for CASSLRLAGGQETQYF.

This clone appeared a few times. The CDR3 region is CAWSVQVTGELFF. In DNA, the CDR3 is TGTGCCTGGAGTGTTCAGGTGACCGGGGAGCTGTTTTTT. V usage is TRBV30 and J usage is TRBJ2-2; no reliable D call. Germline CDR1 GTSNPN, CDR2 SVGIG (reference sequence). This CDR3 spans 13 amino acids. V lost 0 bases, J lost 5 bases, and 7 bases lay in between.

V gene TRBV20-1 combines with J gene TRBJ1-1, with D possibly matching TRBD1 (5 bases). V lost 5 bases and J lost 7, with 8 bases in between. Germline V gene sequence: CDR1 DFQATT, CDR2 SNEGSKA (reference sequence). This CDR3 region has 10 residues. The CDR3 loop is CSAGQGEAFF. In DNA, the CDR3 is TGCAGTGCTGGGCAGGGTGAAGCTTTCTTT.

This chain joins TRBV6-5 and TRBJ2-7; 7 nucleotides match TRBD1. Germline loops: CDR1 MNHEY, CDR2 SVGAGI. Trimming at V came to 5 bases and at J to 0 bases, leaving 7 bases not matched to a gene. The CDR3 is 15 residues long. The CDR3 sequence: CASSPTGTSSYEQYF. The DNA for the CDR3 is TGTGCCAGCAGTCCGACAGGGACCAGCTCCTACGAGCAGTACTTC.

The J gene is TRBJ2-3, the V gene TRBV6-5; TRBD2 matches at 14 bases. CDR3 size: 16 residues. The trim removed 0 bases at V and 6 bases at J, leaving 2 bases unmatched. Germline lookup yields CDR1 MNHEY and CDR2 SVGAGI. CDR3 nucleotide sequence: TGTGCCAGCAGTTACTCCGGGACTAGCGGGAGTGATACGCAGTATTTT. Its translation: CASSYSGTSGSDTQYF.

V and J are TRBV29-1 and TRBJ2-1; 7 positions match TRBD1. CDR3 length: 13 residues. The germline gives CDR1 SQVTM, CDR2 ANQGSEA. Trimming removed 7 bases from V and 0 bases from J; junction bases left unmatched: 3. The CDR3 here is CSATGSSYNEQFF. The CDR3 region has the DNA TGCAGCGCGACAGGGTCCTCCTACAATGAGCAGTTCTTC.

This clone came up a few times. This rearrangement joins TRBV2 to TRBJ2-7; TRBD2 aligns across 9 bases. The CDR3 length is 13 residues. The junction had 5 bases not matched to a gene; V was cut back by 4 bases and J by 7 bases. CDR1 and CDR2 from the germline V gene are SNHLY and FYNNEI. The DNA of the CDR3 is TGTGCCAGCAGTGGCCTAGCGGGATTTGAGCAGTACTTC. This encodes CASSGLAGFEQYF.

This clone came up many times. The chain employs TRBV6-6 and TRBJ2-7; 11 bases map to TRBD2. The V gene end was trimmed by 8 bases and the J gene end by 5 bases; junction bases not matched to a gene: 8. Germline CDR1 reads MNHNY; CDR2 reads SVGAGI (reference sequence). This CDR3 is 14 amino acids long. DNA of the CDR3: TGTGCCAGCCAGACTAGCGGGGCTATCAACGAGCAGTACTTC. It codes for CASQTSGAINEQYF.

The chain joins TRBV4-1 to TRBJ2-1, with 8 bases fitting TRBD2. There are 17 residues in the CDR3. Germline V gene lookup returns CDR1 MGHRA and CDR2 YSYEKL. V shed 3 bases, J shed 4 bases, and the junction held 11 bases outside the gene matches. CDR3 sequence (DNA): TGCGCCAGCAGCCACCTACCACGGGCGGGGGGATACAATGAGCAGTTCTTC. It specifies CASSHLPRAGGYNEQFF.

The V and J genes are TRBV21-1 and TRBJ2-7; the D call of TRBD1 is as the table states it, not checked on the DNA. TRBV21-1 is reported as a pseudogene. The CDR3 covers 13 residues. The CDR3 here is CASSKCRVNEQYF. The CDR3 nucleotides read TGTGCCAGCAGCAAATGCAGGGTCAACGAGCAGTACTTC.

CDR3: CASSALSGPGNEQFF. For the CDR3, the DNA is TGTGCCAGCAGCGCCCTTAGCGGCCCTGGGAATGAGCAGTTCTTC. The chain couples TRBV9 to TRBJ2-1; a possible D gene is TRBD2 (6 bases). The CDR3 spans 15 residues. Trimming cost V 3 bases and J 7 bases, with 17 bases left between them. Per germline, CDR1 SGDLS and CDR2 YYNGEE.